The text below deals with one TCR beta chain. Antigen: not known. CD45RA+ naive and CD45RA-negative memory subsets were separated from CD4+ cells. The data belong to a study of shared clonotypes between healthy human individuals. Whole-study context: Three plates were used per donor for CD4 naive, three for CD4 memory, two for CD8 naive and one for CD8 memory. Study results and limitations: Collection of samples was limited to blood; tissue repertoires likely differ.

V was cut by 0 bases and J by 4 bases, with 10 bases left in between. There are 15 residues in the CDR3. The germline V gene encodes CDR1 SGHVS and CDR2 FQNEAQ. Here immunoSEQ multiplex PCR was the method, and the copy in TCRdb shows in-frame clones only, minus some. Seen here are just over 2,000,000 clones, 95% observed once, and the top ten hold 0.1% to 0.15%. This receptor was taken from a young man in good health. Sequencing used naive CD4+ T cells sorted from blood. Described subset: CD45RA+ positively selected. The rearrangement links TRBV7-8 to TRBJ1-5; no firm D call. CDR3 sequence: CASSLALAANQPQHF. CDR3 coding DNA: TGTGCCAGCAGCTTAGCTCTTGCGGCTAATCAGCCCCAGCATTTT.